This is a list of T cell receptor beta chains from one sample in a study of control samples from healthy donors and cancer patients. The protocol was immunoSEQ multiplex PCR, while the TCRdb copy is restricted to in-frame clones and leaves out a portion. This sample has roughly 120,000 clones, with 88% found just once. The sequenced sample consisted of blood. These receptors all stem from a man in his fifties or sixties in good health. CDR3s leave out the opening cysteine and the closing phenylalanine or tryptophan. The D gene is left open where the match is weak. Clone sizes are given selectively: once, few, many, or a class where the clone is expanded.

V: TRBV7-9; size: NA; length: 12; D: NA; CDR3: ASSPGDRDNEQF
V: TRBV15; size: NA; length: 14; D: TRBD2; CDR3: ATSTRTSGDTDTQY
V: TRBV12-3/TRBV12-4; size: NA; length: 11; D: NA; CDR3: ASGMRVNTEAF
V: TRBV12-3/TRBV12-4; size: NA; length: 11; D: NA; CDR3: ASSLKAGTEAF
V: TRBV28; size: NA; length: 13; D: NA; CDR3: ASSPGTGFNQPQH
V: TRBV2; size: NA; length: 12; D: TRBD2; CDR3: ASKRRAGGDTQY
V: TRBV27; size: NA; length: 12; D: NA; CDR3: ASNAGSLLTEAF
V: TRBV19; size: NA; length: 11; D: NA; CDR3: ASRLTGNQPQH
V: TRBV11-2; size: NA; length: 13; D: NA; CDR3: ASSLEAGPNYGYT
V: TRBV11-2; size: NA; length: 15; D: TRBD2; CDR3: ASSLAAGGRHTDTQY
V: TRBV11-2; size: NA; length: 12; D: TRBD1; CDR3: ASSLGSGTDGYT
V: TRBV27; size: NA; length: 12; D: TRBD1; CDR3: ASSLSGGYQPQH
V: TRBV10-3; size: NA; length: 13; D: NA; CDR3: AISDLLVGNSPLH
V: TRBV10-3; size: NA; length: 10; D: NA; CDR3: AISEEGETQY
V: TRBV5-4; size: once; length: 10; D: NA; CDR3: ASSLGDNEQY
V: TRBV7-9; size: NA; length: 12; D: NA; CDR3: ASSLVSRGAPPY
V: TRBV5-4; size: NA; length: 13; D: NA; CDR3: ASSLDLSYTGELF
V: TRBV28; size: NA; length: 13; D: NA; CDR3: ASSSTDLQLWKLF
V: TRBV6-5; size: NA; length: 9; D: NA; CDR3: ARHLSYEQY
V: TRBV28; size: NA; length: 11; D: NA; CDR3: ASSLAGATEAF
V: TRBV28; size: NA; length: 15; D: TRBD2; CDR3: ASSGRWGLANTGELF
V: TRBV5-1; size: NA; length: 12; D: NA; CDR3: ASSPMATTGELF
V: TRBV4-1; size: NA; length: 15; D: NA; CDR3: ASSQSFDRSHQETQY
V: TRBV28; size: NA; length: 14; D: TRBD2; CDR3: ASSRGLAGGTGIQY
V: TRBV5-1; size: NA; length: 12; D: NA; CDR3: ASRGTGGQAEAF
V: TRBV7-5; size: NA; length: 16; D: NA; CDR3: VRSPQTGPGISNQPQH
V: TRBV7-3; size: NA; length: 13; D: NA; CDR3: ASSQGPTAGNTIY
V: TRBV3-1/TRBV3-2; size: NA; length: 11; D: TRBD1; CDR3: ASSLTGGLEAF
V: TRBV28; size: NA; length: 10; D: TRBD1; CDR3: ASSRHRGGYT
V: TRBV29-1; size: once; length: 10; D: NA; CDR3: SVQSGTYEQY
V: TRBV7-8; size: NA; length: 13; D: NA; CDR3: ASSLAGTGFYEQY
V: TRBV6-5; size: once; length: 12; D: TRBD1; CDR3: ASSYQGADTEAF
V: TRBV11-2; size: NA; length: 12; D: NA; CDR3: ASSPTGSNQPQH